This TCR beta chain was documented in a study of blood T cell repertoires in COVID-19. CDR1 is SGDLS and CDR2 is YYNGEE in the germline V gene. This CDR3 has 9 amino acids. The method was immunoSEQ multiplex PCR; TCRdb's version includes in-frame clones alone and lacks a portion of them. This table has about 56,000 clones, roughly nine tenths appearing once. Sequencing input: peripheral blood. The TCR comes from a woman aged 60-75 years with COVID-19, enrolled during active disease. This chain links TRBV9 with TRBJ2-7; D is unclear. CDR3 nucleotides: TGTGCCAGCAGCGTAGGGCAGAAGGTC. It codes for CASSVGQKV.